This T cell receptor (beta chain) was sequenced in a study of blood T cell repertoires in COVID-19. At the level of the study: The study drew acute and convalescent COVID-19 samples from the United States, Italy and Spain. The cDNA or gDNA used as material had been derived from T cells, B-cell-depleted T cells, or PBMCs.

CDR1 is MRHNA, CDR2 SNTAGT, per germline. The CDR3 has 14 residues. V was shortened by 0 bases and J by 0 bases, with 4 bases between the two germline ends. Per the authors' pipeline: Cell counts per sample came from amplifying reference gene primers. Only in-frame clones appear in the TCRdb table, and some are missing; sequencing was by immunoSEQ multiplex PCR. That table gives V, J and clone size, and the DNA gave D and trimming. The table shows under 200,000 clones, with roughly four fifths occurring only once. Sequencing was performed on peripheral blood. The chain combines TRBV6-4 with TRBJ2-3, with unresolved D. The clonotype originates from an older man who had recovered from COVID-19. CDR3 sequence (DNA): TGTGCCAGCAGTGACTCGGGCAGCACAGATACGCAGTATTTT. Its translation is CASSDSGSTDTQYF.